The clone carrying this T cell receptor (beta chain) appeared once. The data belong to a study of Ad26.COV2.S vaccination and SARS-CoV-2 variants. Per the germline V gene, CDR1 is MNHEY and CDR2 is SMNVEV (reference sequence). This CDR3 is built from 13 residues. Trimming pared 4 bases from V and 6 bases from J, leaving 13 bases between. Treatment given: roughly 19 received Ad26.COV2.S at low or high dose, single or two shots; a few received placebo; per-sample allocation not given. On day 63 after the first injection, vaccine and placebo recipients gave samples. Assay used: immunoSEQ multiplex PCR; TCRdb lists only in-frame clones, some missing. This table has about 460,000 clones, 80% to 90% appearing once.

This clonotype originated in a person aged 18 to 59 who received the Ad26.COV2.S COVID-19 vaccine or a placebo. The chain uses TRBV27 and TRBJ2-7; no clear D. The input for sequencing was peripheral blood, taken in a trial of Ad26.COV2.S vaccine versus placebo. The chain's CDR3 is CASSSLDGFEQYF. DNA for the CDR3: TGTGCCAGCAGTTCATTAGATGGTTTCGAGCAGTACTTC.